This T cell receptor (beta chain) emerged from a study of blood T cell repertoires in COVID-19. This clone was detected once. Germline-derived CDR1 and CDR2 are SGHNT and YYREEE (reference sequence). V lost 0 bases, J lost 5 bases, and 6 bases stayed unmatched. The CDR3 sequence is 16 residues long. Methods used by the authors: Amplifying reference gene primers gave estimates of nucleated cell counts. Profiling relied on immunoSEQ multiplex PCR, and the TCRdb table lists in-frame clones only, not all of them. V, J and clone size were drawn from that table, and D and trimming were deduced from the DNA. The sample lists about 250,000 clones; around 88% were seen once.

This TCR was recovered from a woman over 75 with COVID-19, enrolled during active disease. The sequencing input was peripheral blood. The chain is built from TRBV5-4 and TRBJ2-3; TRBD1 aligns across 10 bases. The CDR3 spells CASSLGDRGRRDTQYF. The CDR3 DNA reads as TGTGCCAGCAGCTTGGGAGACAGGGGGCGCAGAGATACGCAGTATTTT.